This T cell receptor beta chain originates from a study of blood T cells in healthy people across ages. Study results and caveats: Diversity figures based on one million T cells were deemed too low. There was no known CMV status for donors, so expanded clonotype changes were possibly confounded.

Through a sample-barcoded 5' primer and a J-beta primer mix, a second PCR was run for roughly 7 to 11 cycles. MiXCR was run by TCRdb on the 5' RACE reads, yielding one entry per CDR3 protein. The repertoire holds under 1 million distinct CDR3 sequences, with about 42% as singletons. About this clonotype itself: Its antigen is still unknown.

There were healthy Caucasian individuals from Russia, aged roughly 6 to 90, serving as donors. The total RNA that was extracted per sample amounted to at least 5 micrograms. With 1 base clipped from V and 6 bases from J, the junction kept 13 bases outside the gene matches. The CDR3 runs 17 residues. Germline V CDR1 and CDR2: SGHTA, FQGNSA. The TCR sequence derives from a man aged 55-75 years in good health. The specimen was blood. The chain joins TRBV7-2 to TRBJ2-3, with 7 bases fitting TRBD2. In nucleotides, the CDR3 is TGTGCCAGCAGCTTAGGGTTCGGCGGCGGGGGTACCGATACGCAGTATTTT. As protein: CASSLGFGGGGTDTQYF. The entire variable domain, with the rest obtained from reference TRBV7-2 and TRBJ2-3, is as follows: GAGVSQSPSNKVTEKGKDVELRCDPISGHTALYWYRQSLGQGLEFLIYFQGNSAPDKSGLPSDRFSAERTGGSVSTLTIQRTQQEDSAVYLCASSLGFGGGGTDTQYFGPGTRLTVL.